This is a list of T cell receptor beta chains from one sample in a study of shared clonotypes between healthy human individuals. Profiling relied on immunoSEQ multiplex PCR, and the TCRdb table lists in-frame clones only, not all of them. The table includes fewer than 1.8 million clones, around 98.5% detected once. The sample consisted of naive CD4+ T cells sorted from blood. The receptor set was obtained from a young man in good health. Both conserved end residues are part of each CDR3. A D gene is named only where the DNA matches it firmly. Size tells how often a clone was seen (once, few, many) or the class of an expanded clone, and some rows leave it out.

abundance,j_gene,v_gene,d_gene,CDR3nt,CDR3aa
.,TRBJ2-5,TRBV5-5,.,TGTGCCAGCAGCCCCGAGGGACCAAGGGAGACCCAGTACTTC,CASSPEGPRETQYF
.,TRBJ2-1,TRBV5-6,.,TGTGCCAGCCCGATAAGAGAACCCTCCTACAATGAGCAGTTCTTC,CASPIREPSYNEQFF
.,TRBJ1-1,TRBV7-8,.,TGTGCCAGCAGCTCTATGGGGGATGGGTCGACTTTCTTT,CASSSMGDGSTFF
.,TRBJ1-5,TRBV7-8,.,TGTGCCAGCAGCTTAAATGCAGACGTATACGGCAATCAGCCCCAGCATTTT,CASSLNADVYGNQPQHF
.,TRBJ1-1,TRBV6-5,.,TGTGCCAGCAGTCCCACTTATACCGGGCGGACTGAAGCTTTCTTT,CASSPTYTGRTEAFF
.,TRBJ1-5,TRBV28,.,TGTGCCAGCAACGACCCGGGGGGCAATCAGCCCCAGCATTTT,CASNDPGGNQPQHF
.,TRBJ2-1,TRBV11-3,.,TGTGCCAGCAGCTCCGAGGGGAATGAGCAGTTCTTC,CASSSEGNEQFF
.,TRBJ1-2,TRBV7-6,.,TGTGCCAGCAGCTTAGCGAGTAGGATCTATGGCTACACCTTC,CASSLASRIYGYTF
.,TRBJ2-7,TRBV7-2,TRBD2,TGTGCCAGCAGCATCACTAGCGGGAGTGTTTACGAGCAGTACTTC,CASSITSGSVYEQYF
.,TRBJ2-7,TRBV2,TRBD2,TGTGCCAGCAGTGACAGCCGCGGGAGAGCTTCCGAGCAGTACTTC,CASSDSRGRASEQYF
.,TRBJ1-2,TRBV9,TRBD1,TGTGCCAGTTCCTCCGGGACAGTCTATGGCTACACCTTC,CASSSGTVYGYTF
once,TRBJ2-3,TRBV2,TRBD2,TGTGCCAGCAGTGATGAGGCAGCGGGAGGGCCATTGAGCACAGATACGCAGTATTTT,CASSDEAAGGPLSTDTQYF
.,TRBJ2-5,TRBV5-1,TRBD1,TGCGCCAGCAGCTCTTCTACATGGGGACAGGGTAGGGAGACCCAGTACTTC,CASSSSTWGQGRETQYF
.,TRBJ2-7,TRBV29-1,.,TGCAGCGTTGGAAAGACAGTCAGACCCTACGAGCAGTACTTC,CSVGKTVRPYEQYF
.,TRBJ1-2,TRBV27,TRBD1,TGTGCCAGCAGTTTCGGGACAGGGGGCTACTATGGCTACACCTTC,CASSFGTGGYYGYTF
.,TRBJ2-7,TRBV5-1,.,TGCGCCAGCAGGCAAACAGAGGGAGGACCCTACGAGCAGTACTTC,CASRQTEGGPYEQYF
once,TRBJ2-1,TRBV5-1,.,TGCGCCAGCAGCTACATTGGCAATGAGCAGTTCTTC,CASSYIGNEQFF
once,TRBJ2-5,TRBV4-3,.,TGCGCCAGCAGCCAATGGCATCCTGGAGTTGAGACCCAGTACTTC,CASSQWHPGVETQYF